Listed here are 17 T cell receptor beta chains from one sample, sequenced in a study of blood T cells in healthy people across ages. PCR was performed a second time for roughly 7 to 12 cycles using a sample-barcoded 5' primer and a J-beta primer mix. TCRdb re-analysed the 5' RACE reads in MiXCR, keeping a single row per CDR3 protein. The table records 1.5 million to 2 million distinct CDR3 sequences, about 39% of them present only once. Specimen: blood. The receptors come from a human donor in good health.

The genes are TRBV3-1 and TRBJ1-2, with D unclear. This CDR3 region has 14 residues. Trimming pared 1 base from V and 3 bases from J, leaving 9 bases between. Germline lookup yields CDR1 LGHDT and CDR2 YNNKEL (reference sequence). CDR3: CASSQVAEDYGYTF. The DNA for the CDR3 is TGTGCCAGCAGCCAAGTTGCAGAGGACTATGGCTACACCTTC.

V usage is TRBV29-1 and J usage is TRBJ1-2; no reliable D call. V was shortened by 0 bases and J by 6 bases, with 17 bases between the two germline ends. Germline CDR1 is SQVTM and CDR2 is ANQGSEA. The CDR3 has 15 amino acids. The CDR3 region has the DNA TGCAGCGTTGAAGATCGGTTTGGGGTTGGCCATGGCTACACCTTC. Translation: CSVEDRFGVGHGYTF.

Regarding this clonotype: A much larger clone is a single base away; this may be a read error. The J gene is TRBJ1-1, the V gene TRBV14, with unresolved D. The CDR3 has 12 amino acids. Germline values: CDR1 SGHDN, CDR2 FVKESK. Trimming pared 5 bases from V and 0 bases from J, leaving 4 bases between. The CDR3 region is CASSVVNTEAFF. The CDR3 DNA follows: TGTGCCAGCAGCGTAGTGAACACTGAAGCTTTCTTT. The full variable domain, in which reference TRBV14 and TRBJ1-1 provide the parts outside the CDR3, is EAGVTQFPSHSVIEKGQTVTLRCDPISGHDNLYWYRRVMGKEIKFLLHFVKESKQDESGMPNNRFLAERTGGTYSTLKVQPAELEDSGVYFCASSVVNTEAFFGQGTRLTVV.

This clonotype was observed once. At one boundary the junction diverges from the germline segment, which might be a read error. The chain's CDR3 is CASSRGTNYGQYF. CDR3 DNA sequence: TGTGCCAGCAGCCGGGGCACCAACTACGGGCAGTACTTC. This chain uses TRBV7-8 with TRBJ2-7; the D gene could be TRBD1 or TRBD2 (5 bases each). The CDR3 spans 13 residues. The germline gives CDR1 SGHVS, CDR2 FQNEAQ.

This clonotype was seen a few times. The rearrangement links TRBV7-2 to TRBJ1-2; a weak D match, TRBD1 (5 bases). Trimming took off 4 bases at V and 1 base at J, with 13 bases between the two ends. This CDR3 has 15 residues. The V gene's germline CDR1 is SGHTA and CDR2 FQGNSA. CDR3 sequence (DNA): TGTGCCAGCAGCTCCCGGGGGACGGATAACTATGGCTACACCTTC. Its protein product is CASSSRGTDNYGYTF.

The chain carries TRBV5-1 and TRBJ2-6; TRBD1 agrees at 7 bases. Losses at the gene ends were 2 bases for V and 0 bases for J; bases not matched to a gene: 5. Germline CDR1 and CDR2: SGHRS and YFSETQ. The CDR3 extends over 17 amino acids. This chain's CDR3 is CASSLWTGTSGANVLTF. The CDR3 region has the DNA TGCGCCAGCAGCTTATGGACAGGAACCTCTGGGGCCAACGTCCTGACTTTC.

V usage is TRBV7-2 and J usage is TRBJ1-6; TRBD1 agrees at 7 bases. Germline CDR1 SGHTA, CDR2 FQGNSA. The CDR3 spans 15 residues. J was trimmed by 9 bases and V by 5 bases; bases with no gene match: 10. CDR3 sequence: CASSPTRQGTSPLHF. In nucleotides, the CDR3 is TGTGCCAGCAGCCCCACCCGACAGGGCACTTCACCCCTCCACTTT. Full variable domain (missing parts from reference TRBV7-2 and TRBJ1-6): GAGVSQSPSNKVTEKGKDVELRCDPISGHTALYWYRQSLGQGLEFLIYFQGNSAPDKSGLPSDRFSAERTGGSVSTLTIQRTQQEDSAVYLCASSPTRQGTSPLHFGNGTRLTVT.

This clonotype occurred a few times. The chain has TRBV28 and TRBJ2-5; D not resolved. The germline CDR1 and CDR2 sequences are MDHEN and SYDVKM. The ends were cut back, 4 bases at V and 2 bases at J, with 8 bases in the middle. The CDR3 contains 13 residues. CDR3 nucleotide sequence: TGTGCCAGCAGTTCGCAGGTACAAGAGACCCAGTACTTC. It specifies CASSSQVQETQYF.

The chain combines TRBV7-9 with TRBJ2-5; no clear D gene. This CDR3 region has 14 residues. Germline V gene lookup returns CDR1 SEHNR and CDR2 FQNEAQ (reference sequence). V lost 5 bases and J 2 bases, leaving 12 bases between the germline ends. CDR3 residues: CASSPSNRQETQYF. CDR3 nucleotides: TGTGCCAGCAGCCCCTCGAACAGACAAGAGACCCAGTACTTC.

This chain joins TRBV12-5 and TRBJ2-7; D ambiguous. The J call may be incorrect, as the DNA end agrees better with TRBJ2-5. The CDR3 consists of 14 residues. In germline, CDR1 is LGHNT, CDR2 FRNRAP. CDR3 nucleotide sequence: TGTGCTAGTAACGACAAGACCGCCCGGGAGACCCAGTACTTC. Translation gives CASNDKTARETQYF.

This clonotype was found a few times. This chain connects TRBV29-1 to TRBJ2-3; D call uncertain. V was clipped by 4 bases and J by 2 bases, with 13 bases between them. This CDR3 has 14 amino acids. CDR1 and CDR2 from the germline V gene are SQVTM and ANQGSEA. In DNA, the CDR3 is TGCAGCGTTGTGCCCACGAGCCTCACAGATACGCAGTATTTT. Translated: CSVVPTSLTDTQYF.

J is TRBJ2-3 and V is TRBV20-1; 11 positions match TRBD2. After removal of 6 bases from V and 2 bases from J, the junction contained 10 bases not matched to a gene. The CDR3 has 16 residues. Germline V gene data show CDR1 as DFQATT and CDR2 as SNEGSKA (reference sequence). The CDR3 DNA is TGCAGTGCCCGAACCGGGACTAGCGGTAACACAGATACGCAGTATTTT. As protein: CSARTGTSGNTDTQYF.

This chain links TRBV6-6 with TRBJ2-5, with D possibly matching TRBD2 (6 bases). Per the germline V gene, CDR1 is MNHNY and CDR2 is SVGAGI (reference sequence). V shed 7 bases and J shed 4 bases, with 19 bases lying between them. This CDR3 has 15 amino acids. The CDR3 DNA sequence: TGTGCCAGCAAGGGTGTGGGGGGTGGGGGAGAGACCCAGTACTTC. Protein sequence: CASKGVGGGGETQYF.

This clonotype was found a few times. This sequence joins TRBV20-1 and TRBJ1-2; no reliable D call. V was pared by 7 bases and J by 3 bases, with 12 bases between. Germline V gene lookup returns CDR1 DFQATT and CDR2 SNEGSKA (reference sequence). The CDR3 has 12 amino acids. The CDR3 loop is CSGKGAYYGYTF. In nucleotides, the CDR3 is TGCAGTGGGAAGGGTGCTTACTATGGCTACACCTTC.

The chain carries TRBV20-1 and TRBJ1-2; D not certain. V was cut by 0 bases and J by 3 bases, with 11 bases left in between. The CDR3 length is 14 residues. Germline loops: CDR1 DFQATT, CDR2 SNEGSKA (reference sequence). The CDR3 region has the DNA TGCAGTGCTAGAGATCTCTTTCCCCACTATGGCTACACCTTC. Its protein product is CSARDLFPHYGYTF.

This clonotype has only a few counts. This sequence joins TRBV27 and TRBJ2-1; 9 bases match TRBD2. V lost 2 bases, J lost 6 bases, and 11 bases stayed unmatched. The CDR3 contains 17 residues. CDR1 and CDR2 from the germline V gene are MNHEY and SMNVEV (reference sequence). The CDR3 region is CASSLMPSGASFNEQFF. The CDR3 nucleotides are TGTGCCAGCAGTTTAATGCCTAGCGGGGCGTCATTCAATGAGCAGTTCTTC.

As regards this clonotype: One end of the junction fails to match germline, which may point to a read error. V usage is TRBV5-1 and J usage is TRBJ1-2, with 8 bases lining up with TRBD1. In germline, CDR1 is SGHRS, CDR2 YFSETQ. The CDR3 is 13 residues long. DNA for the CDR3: TGTGCCAGCAGCATTGACAGGGGATATGGCTACACCTTC. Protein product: CASSIDRGYGYTF.